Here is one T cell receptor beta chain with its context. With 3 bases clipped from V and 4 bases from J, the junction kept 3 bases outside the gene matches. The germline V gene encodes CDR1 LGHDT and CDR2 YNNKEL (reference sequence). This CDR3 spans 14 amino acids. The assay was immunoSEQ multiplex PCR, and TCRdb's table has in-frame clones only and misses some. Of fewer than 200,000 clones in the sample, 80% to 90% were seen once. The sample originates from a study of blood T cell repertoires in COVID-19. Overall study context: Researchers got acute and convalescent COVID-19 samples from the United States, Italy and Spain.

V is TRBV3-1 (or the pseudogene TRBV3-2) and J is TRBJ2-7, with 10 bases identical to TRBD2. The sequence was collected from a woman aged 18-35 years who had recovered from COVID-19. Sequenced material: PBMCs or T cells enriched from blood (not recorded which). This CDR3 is CASSHSLAGYEQYF. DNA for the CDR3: TGTGCCAGCAGCCATTCACTAGCGGGATACGAGCAGTACTTC.